The 26 T cell receptor beta chains reported below all come from one sample, sequenced in a study of blood T cell repertoires in COVID-19. Sequencing used immunoSEQ multiplex PCR; TCRdb keeps in-frame clones, though not all of them. Of 360,000 or so clones listed, around nine tenths are singletons. The source material was PBMCs or T cells enriched from blood (not recorded which). These receptors came from a woman aged 25 to 39 who had recovered from COVID-19.

This clone was counted a few times. This sequence joins TRBV9 and TRBJ1-6; 10 nucleotides line up with TRBD1. CDR1 is SGDLS, CDR2 YYNGEE, per germline. Losses at the gene ends were 3 bases for V and 7 bases for J; bases not matched to a gene: 7. CDR3 length: 16 residues. The DNA for the CDR3 is TGTGCCAGCAGCGACCCGGACAGGGGGAAAAATTCACCCCTCCACTTT. Translation: CASSDPDRGKNSPLHF.

The V call is TRBV27, the J call TRBJ2-1; 10 nucleotides agree with TRBD2. The V gene's germline CDR1 is MNHEY and CDR2 SMNVEV (reference sequence). Trimming removed 5 bases from V and 6 bases from J; junction bases left unmatched: 19. This CDR3 contains 19 residues. The DNA of the CDR3 is TGTGCCAGCAGTGATTTCCTAGCGGGAGTTGCTGGGTACGGCAATGAGCAGTTCTTC. Translation gives CASSDFLAGVAGYGNEQFF.

CDR3 DNA: TGCGCCAGCAGCCAAGGACAGGCGAGGGGAGACACCATATATTTT. Encoded protein: CASSQGQARGDTIYF. The rearrangement joins TRBV4-3 to TRBJ1-3, with D possibly being TRBD1 (6 bases). The CDR3 has 15 amino acids. The germline gives CDR1 LGHNA, CDR2 YSLEER. V gave up 1 base and J gave up 8 bases, with 15 bases separating them.

The V call is TRBV3-1 (or the pseudogene TRBV3-2), the J call TRBJ2-3, with 16 bases identical to TRBD2. J lost 1 base, V lost 2 bases, and 9 bases had no gene match. The CDR3 is 20 amino acids. Germline CDR1 reads LGHDT; CDR2 reads YNNKEL (reference sequence). CDR3 in DNA: TGTGCCAGCAGCCAACCAGGGACTAGCGGGGGGGCTAGGGGCACAGATACGCAGTATTTT. The encoded protein is CASSQPGTSGGARGTDTQYF.

This clone was seen just once. The chain uses TRBV7-3 and TRBJ2-3; weak D call: TRBD2 (7 bases). CDR1 and CDR2 (germline): SGHTA, FQGTGA. Trimming took off 5 bases at V and 2 bases at J, with 14 bases between the two ends. The CDR3 consists of 15 residues. The CDR3 here is CASSPAGGLTDTQYF. CDR3 nucleotide sequence: TGTGCCAGCAGCCCCGCCGGGGGGCTCACAGATACGCAGTATTTT.

A note on this clone: A read error may account for a junction end that differs from germline. The chain recombines TRBV28 with TRBJ2-3; TRBD2 matches 7 bases. Germline V lookup: CDR1 MDHEN, CDR2 SYDVKM. CDR3 length: 14 residues. CDR3 coding DNA: TGTGCCAGCAGTGAGCGGGATGGCACAAATACGCAGTATTTT. Translating gives CASSERDGTNTQYF.

This clone showed up just once. The CDR3 sequence: CASSYRGGMDTGELFF. The CDR3 nucleotides are TGTGCCAGCAGTTACAGGGGGGGAATGGACACCGGGGAGCTGTTTTTT. The chain has TRBV6-6 and TRBJ2-2; D is perhaps TRBD2 (7 bases). Per the germline V gene, CDR1 is MNHNY and CDR2 is SVGAGI (reference sequence). The CDR3 is 16 amino acids. Deletions cut 2 bases from V and 3 bases from J, with 13 bases between.

This chain uses TRBV24-1 with TRBJ2-3, with 7 bases lining up with TRBD2. This CDR3 is 13 amino acids long. Germline trimming cut 9 bases from V and 6 bases from J; bases unmatched to any gene: 8. CDR1 KGHDR and CDR2 SFDVKD come from the germline V gene. The CDR3 reads CATQGAGVDTQYF. DNA for the CDR3: TGTGCCACCCAAGGGGCGGGGGTGGATACGCAGTATTTT.

The V gene is TRBV27, the J gene TRBJ2-7; 10 bases fit TRBD1. Trimming cost V 6 bases and J 3 bases; bases outside gene matches: 8. The CDR3 extends over 15 amino acids. Germline CDR1 is MNHEY and CDR2 is SMNVEV (reference sequence). The CDR3 spells CASSYGGQGSYEQYF. The CDR3 nucleotides are TGTGCCAGCAGCTATGGGGGACAGGGGAGCTACGAGCAGTACTTC.

The gene calls are TRBV25-1 and TRBJ1-4, with D possibly being TRBD1 (6 bases). This CDR3 has 15 amino acids. Germline CDR1 reads MGHDK; CDR2 reads SYGVNS. V was clipped by 5 bases and J by 8 bases, with 18 bases between them. The CDR3 nucleotides are TGTGCCAGCAGTCCCCCCGGGACATTAAACGAAAAACTGTTTTTT. It encodes CASSPPGTLNEKLFF.

This sequence joins TRBV27 and TRBJ2-3, with D uncertain. Looked up from germline, CDR1 is MNHEY and CDR2 is SMNVEV (reference sequence). V was pared by 7 bases and J by 2 bases, with 13 bases between. The CDR3 length is 14 residues. The CDR3 DNA reads TGTGCCAGCAACGAGGTTATCGACACAGATACGCAGTATTTT. It encodes CASNEVIDTDTQYF.

This sequence joins TRBV30 and TRBJ2-1; 7 nucleotides align to TRBD2. The V gene end was trimmed by 1 base and the J gene end by 2 bases; junction bases not matched to a gene: 2. Germline CDR1 GTSNPN, CDR2 SVGIG (reference sequence). This CDR3 has 14 residues. The DNA for the CDR3 is TGTGCCTGGAGTGGCAGCGGGGCCTACAATGAGCAGTTCTTC. Protein sequence: CAWSGSGAYNEQFF.

For this clone: Other DNA sequences in this specimen translate into the identical CDR3. The chain carries TRBV19 and TRBJ2-7, with D possibly matching TRBD2 (5 bases). This CDR3 is built from 12 residues. V lost 1 base and J lost 4, with 5 bases in between. CDR1 is LNHDA and CDR2 is SQIVND in the germline V gene (reference sequence). This CDR3 is CASSIGGYEQYF. The CDR3, as DNA: TGTGCCAGTAGTATAGGAGGGTACGAGCAGTACTTC.

The sample holds one count of this clone. V usage is TRBV27 and J usage is TRBJ2-1; no clear D gene. The CDR3 loop spans 14 amino acids. V was trimmed by 7 bases and J by 4 bases, leaving 14 bases between them. Germline CDR1 MNHEY, CDR2 SMNVEV (reference sequence). The CDR3 is CASTQGGVYNEQFF. CDR3 DNA sequence: TGTGCCAGCACCCAAGGTGGAGTATACAATGAGCAGTTCTTC.

CDR3 sequence reads: CASSPGEPTTKQYF. CDR3 coding DNA: TGTGCCAGCAGTCCCGGGGAACCCACTACGAAGCAGTACTTC. V usage is TRBV6-2 or TRBV6-3 and J usage is TRBJ2-7, with a weak D call TRBD2 (5 bases). Germline V gene lookup returns CDR1 MNHEY and CDR2 SVGEGT. Trimming pared 5 bases from V and 8 bases from J, leaving 19 bases between. The CDR3 has 14 amino acids.

This clone was counted once. The chain joins TRBV9 to TRBJ1-2, with D tentatively TRBD1 (6 bases). The germline V gene has CDR1 SGDLS and CDR2 YYNGEE. This CDR3 contains 16 residues. V was trimmed by 2 bases and J by 8 bases, leaving 22 bases between them. The CDR3, as DNA: TGTGCCAGCAGCGTCCGGGACATTCCCTCTATACCCGGCTACACCTTC. Amino acid sequence: CASSVRDIPSIPGYTF.

The chain employs TRBV30 and TRBJ2-1; 14 bases line up with TRBD2. CDR3 length: 19 amino acids. The V and J ends lost 8 bases and 4 bases, in that order; junction bases with no gene match: 19. Germline-derived CDR1 and CDR2 are GTSNPN and SVGIG (reference sequence). The chain's CDR3 is CAIRTRGTSGRKGYNEQFF. The CDR3 bases are TGTGCCATACGAACCCGAGGGACTAGCGGGAGAAAAGGATACAATGAGCAGTTCTTC.

A single count supports this clone. The chain is built from TRBV5-1 and TRBJ2-1; TRBD2 matches at 14 bases. Losses at the gene ends were 0 bases for V and 1 base for J; bases not matched to a gene: 9. Germline-derived CDR1 and CDR2 are SGHRS and YFSETQ. The CDR3 has 20 residues. CDR3 amino acids: CASSLEGLAGGHDSYNEQFF. CDR3 in DNA: TGCGCCAGCAGCTTGGAAGGACTAGCGGGGGGTCATGATTCCTACAATGAGCAGTTCTTC.

This chain links TRBV10-2 with TRBJ2-1; 15 bases are shared with TRBD2. V trimming: 4 bases; J trimming: 9 bases; junction bases outside the gene matches: 16. The CDR3 contains 19 residues. CDR1 is WSHSY and CDR2 is SAAADI in the germline V gene. The CDR3 spells CASSVKGTEGLAGGGEQFF. The CDR3, as DNA: TGCGCCAGCAGTGTAAAGGGGACGGAGGGACTAGCGGGAGGCGGTGAGCAGTTCTTC.

This chain uses TRBV7-9 with TRBJ1-1; D may be TRBD1 (5 bases). V lost 5 bases and J 1 base, leaving 14 bases between the germline ends. CDR3 length: 15 residues. Germline CDR1 reads SEHNR; CDR2 reads FQNEAQ (reference sequence). CDR3 nucleotides: TGTGCCAGCAGCGCCGGACACGGAAAGAACACTGAAGCTTTCTTT. It yields the protein CASSAGHGKNTEAFF.

The chain joins TRBV7-9 to TRBJ2-7, with TRBD1 matching over 11 bases. Trimming cost V 3 bases and J 7 bases; bases outside gene matches: 8. The length of the CDR3 is 15 residues. CDR1 and CDR2 (germline): SEHNR, FQNEAQ (reference sequence). This chain's CDR3 is CASSFLGTGGLEQYF. CDR3 bases: TGTGCCAGCAGCTTTTTAGGGACAGGGGGTTTAGAGCAGTACTTC.

The chain recombines TRBV29-1 with TRBJ1-5, with 10 nucleotides matching TRBD1. Germline CDR1 SQVTM, CDR2 ANQGSEA. Losses at the gene ends were 6 bases for V and 7 bases for J; bases not matched to a gene: 9. The CDR3 runs to 14 residues. CDR3 in amino acids: CSVGGGTGEQPQHF. Written as DNA, the CDR3 is TGCAGCGTCGGGGGGGGGACAGGGGAGCAGCCCCAGCATTTT.

The rearrangement links TRBV4-1 to TRBJ1-2, with D perhaps TRBD1 (5 bases). V gave up 4 bases and J gave up 5 bases, with 11 bases separating them. Per the germline V gene, CDR1 is MGHRA and CDR2 is YSYEKL. The CDR3 runs to 13 residues. CDR3 nucleotides: TGCGCCAGCAGCCCTACGGGGGAGTATGGCTACACCTTC. Translated: CASSPTGEYGYTF.

The CDR3 sequence: CASSLGNTASTDTQYF. The CDR3 region has the DNA TGTGCCAGCAGCTTAGGCAATACAGCTAGCACAGATACGCAGTATTTT. This chain links TRBV7-9 with TRBJ2-3; D not resolved. There are 16 residues in the CDR3. Trimming removed 1 base at V and 0 bases at J, with 11 bases between. Germline V CDR1 and CDR2: SEHNR, FQNEAQ (reference sequence). The full variable domain, its missing parts supplied by reference TRBV7-9 and TRBJ2-3, is DTGVSQNPRHKITKRGQNVTFRCDPISEHNRLYWYRQTLGQGPEFLTYFQNEAQLEKSRLLSDRFSAERPKGSFSTLEIQRTEQGDSAMYLCASSLGNTASTDTQYFGPGTRLTVL.

The V gene is TRBV5-1, the J gene TRBJ2-4, with TRBD2 identical over 8 bases. The CDR3 covers 18 residues. From germline, CDR1 is SGHRS and CDR2 YFSETQ. After removal of 4 bases from V and 0 bases from J, the junction contained 12 bases not matched to a gene. The CDR3 here is CASSQDPLAELAKNIQYF. The CDR3 DNA is TGCGCCAGCAGCCAGGATCCACTAGCGGAGCTAGCCAAAAACATTCAGTACTTC.

The chain recombines TRBV7-9 with TRBJ1-4; the D gene is possibly TRBD1 (5 bases). V was cut by 6 bases and J by 6 bases, with 17 bases left in between. CDR1 SEHNR and CDR2 FQNEAQ come from the germline V gene (reference sequence). This CDR3 comprises 15 residues. The CDR3 loop is CASSTLGGEDEKLFF. The CDR3 DNA sequence: TGTGCCAGCAGTACCCTAGGAGGGGAGGATGAAAAACTGTTTTTT.